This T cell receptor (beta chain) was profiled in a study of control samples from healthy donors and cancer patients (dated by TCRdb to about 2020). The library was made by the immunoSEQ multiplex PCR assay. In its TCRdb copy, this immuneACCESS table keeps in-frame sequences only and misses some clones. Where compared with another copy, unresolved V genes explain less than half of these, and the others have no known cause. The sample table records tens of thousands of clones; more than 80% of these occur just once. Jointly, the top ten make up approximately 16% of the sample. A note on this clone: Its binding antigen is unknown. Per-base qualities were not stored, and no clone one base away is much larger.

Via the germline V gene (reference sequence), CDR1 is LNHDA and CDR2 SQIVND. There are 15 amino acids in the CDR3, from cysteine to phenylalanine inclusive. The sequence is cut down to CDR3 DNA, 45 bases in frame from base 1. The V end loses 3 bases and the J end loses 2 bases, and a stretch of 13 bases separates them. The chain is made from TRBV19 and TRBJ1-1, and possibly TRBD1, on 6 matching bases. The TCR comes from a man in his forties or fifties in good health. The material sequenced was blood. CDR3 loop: CASSIGDIANTEAFF. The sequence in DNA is TGTGCCAGTAGTATTGGGGACATAGCCAACACTGAAGCTTTCTTT. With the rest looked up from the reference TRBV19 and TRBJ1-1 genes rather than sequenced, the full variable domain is DGGITQSPKYLFRKEGQNVTLSCEQNLNHDAMYWYRQDPGQGLRLIYYSQIVNDFQKGDIAEGYSVSREKKESFPLTVTSAQKNPTAFYLCASSIGDIANTEAFFGQGTRLTVV.